The 22 T cell receptor beta chains presented below share a single source sample, sequenced in a study of blood T cell repertoires in COVID-19. Only in-frame clones appear in the TCRdb table, and some are missing; sequencing was by immunoSEQ multiplex PCR. The repertoire has 20,000 to 25,000 clones, over 75% of them found once; the top ten carry approximately 3.6%. Sequenced material: peripheral blood. These receptors were taken from a man aged 50-60 years with active COVID-19.

This sequence joins TRBV7-6 and TRBJ2-3, with D uncertain. The CDR3 is made up of 11 amino acids. The V gene's germline CDR1 is SGHVS and CDR2 FNYEAQ. The V gene lost 4 bases and the J gene lost 4 bases, with 3 bases spanning the gap. In nucleotides, the CDR3 is TGTGCCAGCAGCTCCTCAGATACGCAGTATTTT. Its translation is CASSSSDTQYF.

The rearrangement links TRBV9 to TRBJ2-1; 8 bases line up with TRBD1. The CDR3 contains 14 residues. V was pared by 4 bases and J by 3 bases, with 3 bases of the junction left unmatched. Germline CDR1 is SGDLS and CDR2 is YYNGEE. In DNA, the CDR3 is TGTGCCAGCAGCCCCGGGACAGGCTACAATGAGCAGTTCTTC. It is translated as CASSPGTGYNEQFF. Full variable domain (rest looked up from reference TRBV9 and TRBJ2-1): DSGVTQTPKHLITATGQRVTLRCSPRSGDLSVYWYQQSLDQGLQFLIQYYNGEERAKGNILERFSAQQFPDLHSELNLSSLELGDSALYFCASSPGTGYNEQFFGPGTRLTVL.

This clone was picked up one time. The chain has TRBV2 and TRBJ1-5; TRBD1 aligns across 7 bases. This CDR3 contains 15 residues. J gave up 4 bases and V 3 bases, and 6 bases lay outside the gene matches. CDR1 SNHLY and CDR2 FYNNEI come from the germline V gene. The DNA for the CDR3 is TGTGCCAGCAGTGATCCGGGGACAGCAAATCAGCCCCAGCATTTT. Translating gives CASSDPGTANQPQHF.

The chain has TRBV3-1 (or the pseudogene TRBV3-2) and TRBJ1-1, with D tentatively TRBD1 (6 bases). The CDR3 loop spans 13 amino acids. V was trimmed by 3 bases and J by 4 bases, leaving 9 bases between them. Germline values: CDR1 LGHDT, CDR2 YNNKEL (reference sequence). This CDR3 is CASSHQGFTEAFF. The CDR3 bases are TGTGCCAGCAGCCACCAGGGGTTCACTGAAGCTTTCTTT.

The rearrangement uses TRBV18 and TRBJ2-3, with TRBD2 matching over 13 bases. V gave up 0 bases and J gave up 6 bases; unmatched junction bases: 0. The CDR3 spans 15 residues. Germline V gene lookup returns CDR1 KGHSH and CDR2 LQKENI. This CDR3 reads CASSPPGLAGDTQYF. CDR3 nucleotides: TGTGCCAGCTCACCACCGGGACTAGCGGGGGATACGCAGTATTTT.

CDR3 sequence reads: CASSLDGTGLFGNSPLHF. CDR3 nucleotide sequence: TGCGCCAGCAGCTTGGATGGGACAGGGCTTTTCGGTAATTCACCCCTCCACTTT. The rearrangement uses TRBV5-1 and TRBJ1-6; 9 nucleotides align to TRBD1. CDR1 and CDR2 from the germline V gene are SGHRS and YFSETQ. The trim removed 0 bases at V and 6 bases at J, leaving 10 bases unmatched. The CDR3 consists of 18 residues.

This clone was seen only once. The gene calls are TRBV16 and TRBJ2-7; D perhaps matches TRBD2 (7 bases). The CDR3 extends over 17 amino acids. Trimming stripped 4 bases from V and 6 bases from J, with 25 bases between. The V gene's germline CDR1 is KGHSY and CDR2 FQNENV. The CDR3 DNA reads TGTGCCAGCAGCCCCCCTCGACATGCAGGGGAGGGGGGCGAGCAGTACTTC. The encoded protein is CASSPPRHAGEGGEQYF.

CDR3 sequence reads: CASSKTGNTGELFF. As DNA, the CDR3 is TGTGCCAGCAGCAAGACAGGGAACACCGGGGAGCTGTTTTTT. This chain connects TRBV7-3 to TRBJ2-2; D is perhaps TRBD1 (6 bases). CDR1 and CDR2 (germline): SGHTA, FQGTGA. There are 14 residues in the CDR3. Deletions cut 5 bases from V and 1 base from J, with 8 bases between.

This rearrangement joins TRBV7-2 to TRBJ2-7; tentative D call: TRBD2 (6 bases). Germline loops: CDR1 SGHTA, CDR2 FQGNSA. V was pared by 3 bases and J by 10 bases, with 16 bases between. The CDR3 is 13 residues long. The CDR3 DNA follows: TGTGCCAGCAGCTTCGGTGTCTCGGGAGCCCAGTACTTC. It codes for CASSFGVSGAQYF.

The rearrangement uses TRBV29-1 and TRBJ2-7, with a possible D match to TRBD1 (6 bases). The V gene's germline CDR1 is SQVTM and CDR2 ANQGSEA. This CDR3 has 12 amino acids. Trimming stripped 5 bases from V and 0 bases from J, with 8 bases between. The CDR3 reads CSVSGHSYEQYF. The CDR3 DNA follows: TGCAGCGTTTCGGGACACTCCTACGAGCAGTACTTC.

The rearrangement uses TRBV5-1 and TRBJ1-2, with 7 bases fitting TRBD1. The CDR3 contains 16 residues. With 0 bases clipped from V and 7 bases from J, the junction kept 12 bases outside the gene matches. CDR1 SGHRS and CDR2 YFSETQ come from the germline V gene. The CDR3 spells CASSLGTRDSYRGYTF. CDR3 coding DNA: TGCGCCAGCAGCTTGGGTACCCGGGACAGTTACCGTGGCTACACCTTC.

This clone was seen only a few times. The V gene is TRBV6-2 or TRBV6-3, the J gene TRBJ1-2; D is possibly TRBD1 (5 bases). Germline V gives CDR1 MNHEY, CDR2 SVGEGT. This CDR3 is 11 amino acids long. V dropped 2 bases and J dropped 7 bases, with 5 bases sitting between them. The CDR3 region is CASSYQGGYTF. The CDR3 nucleotides are TGTGCCAGCAGTTACCAGGGTGGCTACACCTTC.

V gene TRBV18 combines with J gene TRBJ2-1; TRBD1 matches at 7 bases. CDR1 KGHSH and CDR2 LQKENI come from the germline V gene. Trimming took 6 bases from V and 10 from J; bases not matched to a gene: 6. This CDR3 comprises 12 residues. The CDR3 sequence: CASSETGDEQFF. The CDR3 nucleotides are TGTGCCAGCTCGGAAACAGGGGACGAGCAGTTCTTC.

This clone was detected only a few times. The rearrangement joins TRBV5-1 to TRBJ2-7, with D maybe TRBD1 (5 bases). CDR3 length equals 15 residues. Germline CDR1 is SGHRS and CDR2 is YFSETQ. With 0 bases removed from V and 4 bases from J, the gap between germline ends came to 14 bases. CDR3 nucleotide sequence: TGCGCCAGCAGCTTGGCCTCAGACAGCGAATACGAGCAGTACTTC. The encoded protein is CASSLASDSEYEQYF. The full variable domain, completed using reference TRBV5-1 and TRBJ2-7, is KAGVTQTPRYLIKTRGQQVTLSCSPISGHRSVSWYQQTPGQGLQFLFEYFSETQRNKGNFPGRFSGRQFSNSRSEMNVSTLELGDSALYLCASSLASDSEYEQYFGPGTRLTVT.

V usage is TRBV24-1 and J usage is TRBJ2-1; maybe TRBD1 (6 bases). This CDR3 has 16 residues. Germline V lookup: CDR1 KGHDR, CDR2 SFDVKD. Trimming left V 8 bases short and J 0 bases short, with 16 bases between. CDR3 in amino acids: CATNSYRVSSYNEQFF. CDR3 bases: TGTGCCACCAACAGTTACAGGGTCAGCTCCTACAATGAGCAGTTCTTC.

The chain employs TRBV30 and TRBJ1-1; 9 bases agree with TRBD1. The germline V gene has CDR1 GTSNPN and CDR2 SVGIG (reference sequence). CDR3 length equals 15 residues. V shed 2 bases, J shed 5 bases, and the junction held 9 bases outside the gene matches. CDR3 DNA sequence: TGTGCCTGGAGTAAATCGCGGACAGGGGAAACTGAAGCTTTCTTT. It codes for CAWSKSRTGETEAFF.

V and J are TRBV4-1 and TRBJ2-2, with 7 bases identical to TRBD1. V shed 3 bases and J 2 bases; nucleotides not matched to a gene: 6. The germline V gene has CDR1 MGHRA and CDR2 YSYEKL. This CDR3 has 16 amino acids. The CDR3 sequence: CASSQVQGINTGELFF. Written as DNA, the CDR3 is TGCGCCAGCAGCCAGGTACAGGGGATTAACACCGGGGAGCTGTTTTTT.

Here the CDR3 reads CASSQGGGQPQHF. The CDR3 DNA sequence: TGTGCCAGCAGCCAGGGAGGCGGTCAGCCCCAGCATTTT. The chain is built from TRBV3-1 (or the pseudogene TRBV3-2) and TRBJ1-5, with unresolved D. V dropped 3 bases and J dropped 6 bases, with 9 bases sitting between them. The CDR3 length is 13 residues. Germline CDR1 is LGHDT and CDR2 is YNNKEL (reference sequence).

The chain has TRBV7-9 and TRBJ2-5, with 10 nucleotides matching TRBD1. The V segment lost 2 bases and the J segment 5 bases; nucleotides outside the gene matches: 5. CDR3 length equals 15 residues. CDR1 is SEHNR, CDR2 FQNEAQ, per germline (reference sequence). Written as DNA, the CDR3 is TGTGCCAGCAGCTTACGACAGGGGGCTATGGAGACCCAGTACTTC. It translates to CASSLRQGAMETQYF.

The V call is TRBV5-6, the J call TRBJ1-6, with 7 bases identical to TRBD1. Per germline, CDR1 SGHDT and CDR2 YYEEEE. V shed 1 base and J 7 bases; nucleotides not matched to a gene: 5. The CDR3 extends over 15 amino acids. The CDR3 sequence is CASSLWDRYNSPLHF. Written as DNA, the CDR3 is TGTGCCAGCAGCTTGTGGGACAGATACAATTCACCCCTCCACTTT.

J is TRBJ2-7 and V is TRBV5-1, with TRBD2 matching 12 bases. The CDR3 has 15 residues. J gave up 5 bases and V 3 bases, and 6 bases lay outside the gene matches. Germline V CDR1 and CDR2: SGHRS, YFSETQ. The CDR3, as DNA: TGCGCCAGCAGCTCTACTAGCGGGGGGCCACACGAGCAGTACTTC. Protein: CASSSTSGGPHEQYF.

J is TRBJ2-7 and V is TRBV6-2 or TRBV6-3; D might be TRBD2 (6 bases). Trimming left V 5 bases short and J 5 bases short, with 13 bases between. Germline V CDR1 and CDR2: MNHEY, SVGEGT. CDR3 length: 13 amino acids. The CDR3 coding sequence is TGTGCCAGCAGTAGCCGGGAGACGCACGAGCAGTACTTC. Protein sequence: CASSSRETHEQYF.